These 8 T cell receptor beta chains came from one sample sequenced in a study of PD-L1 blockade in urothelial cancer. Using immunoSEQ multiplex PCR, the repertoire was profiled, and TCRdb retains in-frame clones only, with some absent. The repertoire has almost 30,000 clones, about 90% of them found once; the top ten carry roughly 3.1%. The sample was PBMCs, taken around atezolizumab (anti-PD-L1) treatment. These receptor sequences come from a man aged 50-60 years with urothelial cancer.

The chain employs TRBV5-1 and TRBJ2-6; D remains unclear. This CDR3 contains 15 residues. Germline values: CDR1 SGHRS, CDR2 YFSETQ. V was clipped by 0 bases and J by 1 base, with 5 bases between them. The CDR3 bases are TGCGCCAGCAGCTTGGTCGGTTCTGGGGCCAACGTCCTGACTTTC. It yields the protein CASSLVGSGANVLTF.

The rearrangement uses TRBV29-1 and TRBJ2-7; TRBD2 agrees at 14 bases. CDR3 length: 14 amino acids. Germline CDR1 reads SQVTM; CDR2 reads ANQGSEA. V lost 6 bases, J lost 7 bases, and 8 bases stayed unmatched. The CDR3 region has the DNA TGCAGCGTATCGGGACTAGCGGGAGTGGGGGAGCAGTACTTC. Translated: CSVSGLAGVGEQYF.

DNA for the CDR3: TGTGCCAGTAGTACGATAGCGGGACTAAGCTACGAGCAGTACTTC. It encodes CASSTIAGLSYEQYF. V and J are TRBV19 and TRBJ2-7; TRBD2 matches 8 bases. Germline V gene data show CDR1 as LNHDA and CDR2 as SQIVND (reference sequence). The CDR3 length is 15 residues. J lost 3 bases, V lost 4 bases, and 8 bases had no gene match.

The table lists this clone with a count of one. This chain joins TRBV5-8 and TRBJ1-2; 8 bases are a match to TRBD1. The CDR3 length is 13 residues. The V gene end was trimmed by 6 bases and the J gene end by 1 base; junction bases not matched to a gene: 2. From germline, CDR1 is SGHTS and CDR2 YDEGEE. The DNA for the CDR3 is TGTGCCAGCACGACAGGGGATAACTATGGCTACACCTTC. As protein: CASTTGDNYGYTF.

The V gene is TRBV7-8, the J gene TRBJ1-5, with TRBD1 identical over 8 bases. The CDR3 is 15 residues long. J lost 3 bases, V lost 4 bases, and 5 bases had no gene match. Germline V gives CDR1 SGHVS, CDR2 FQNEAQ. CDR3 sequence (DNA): TGTGCCAGCAGCTCACACAGGGGGACCAATCAGCCCCAGCATTTT. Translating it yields CASSSHRGTNQPQHF.

The CDR3 DNA follows: TGCGCCAGCAGATCCCAACAGGGATGGTCCTACGAGCAGTACTTC. Residues: CASRSQQGWSYEQYF. The chain combines TRBV5-1 with TRBJ2-7; D is perhaps TRBD1 (6 bases). CDR1 and CDR2 (germline): SGHRS, YFSETQ. The CDR3 contains 15 residues. With 5 bases removed from V and 1 base from J, the gap between germline ends came to 16 bases.

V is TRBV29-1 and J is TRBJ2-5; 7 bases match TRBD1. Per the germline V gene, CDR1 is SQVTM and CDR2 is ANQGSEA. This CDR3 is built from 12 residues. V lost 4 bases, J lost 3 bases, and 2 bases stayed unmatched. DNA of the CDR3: TGCAGCGTTGGACAGGGAGAAGAGACCCAGTACTTC. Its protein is CSVGQGEETQYF.

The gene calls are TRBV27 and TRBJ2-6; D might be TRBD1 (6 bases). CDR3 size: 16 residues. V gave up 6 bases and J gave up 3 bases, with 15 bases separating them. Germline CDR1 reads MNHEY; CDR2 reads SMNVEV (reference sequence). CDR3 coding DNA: TGTGCCAGCAGCTTAACCCAGGGGTTTGGGGCCAACGTCCTGACTTTC. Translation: CASSLTQGFGANVLTF.